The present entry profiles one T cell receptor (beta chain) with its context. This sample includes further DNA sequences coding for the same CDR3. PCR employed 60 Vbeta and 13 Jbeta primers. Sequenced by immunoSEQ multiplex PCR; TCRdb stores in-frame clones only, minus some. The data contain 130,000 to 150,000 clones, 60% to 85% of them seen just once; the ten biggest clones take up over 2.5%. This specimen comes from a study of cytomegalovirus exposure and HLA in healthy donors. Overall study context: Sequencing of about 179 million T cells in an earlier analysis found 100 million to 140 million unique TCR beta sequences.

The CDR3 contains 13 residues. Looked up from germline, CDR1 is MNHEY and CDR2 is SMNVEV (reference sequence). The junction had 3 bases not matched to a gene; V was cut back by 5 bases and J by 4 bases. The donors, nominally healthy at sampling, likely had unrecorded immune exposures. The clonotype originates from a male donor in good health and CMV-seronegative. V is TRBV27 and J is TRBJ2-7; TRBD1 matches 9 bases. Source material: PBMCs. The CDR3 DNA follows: TGTGCCAGCAGTCCCGGGACAGGGTACGAGCAGTACTTC. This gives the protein CASSPGTGYEQYF.